These 27 T cell receptor beta chains share one sample of origin, sequenced in a study of early T cells in non-severe SARS-CoV-2 infection. Each CDR3 protein gets one entry after TCRdb re-called the 5' RACE reads with MiXCR. The sample carries about 64,000 distinct CDR3 sequences, roughly 12% recorded once. Sequencing was performed on whole blood, taken at baseline. The receptor set was obtained from an adult who was a healthcare worker with PCR-confirmed SARS-CoV-2 infection or an uninfected control (not recorded which).

V is TRBV14 and J is TRBJ2-2; TRBD1 aligns across 9 bases. Unmatched junction bases numbered 4, after V lost 4 bases and J lost 1 base. Germline loops: CDR1 SGHDN, CDR2 FVKESK. This CDR3 region has 16 residues. As DNA, the CDR3 is TGTGCCAGCAGCCCCTGGACAGGGGAGAACACCGGGGAGCTGTTTTTT. Translating it yields CASSPWTGENTGELFF.

This clonotype was recorded many times. V usage is TRBV12-3 or TRBV12-4 and J usage is TRBJ1-4; no reliable D call. This CDR3 has 15 residues. The ends were cut back, 5 bases at V and 4 bases at J, with 14 bases in the middle. CDR3 sequence (DNA): TGTGCCAGCAGTGGCGTGTACTTTGATAATGAAAAACTGTTTTTT. Its translation is CASSGVYFDNEKLFF.

This clonotype was seen only a few times. CDR3 DNA: TGCAGCGTCCTGACAGGGGCTGATGAAAAACTGTTTTTT. Translation: CSVLTGADEKLFF. The J gene is TRBJ1-4, the V gene TRBV29-1; 8 bases are a match to TRBD1. There are 13 residues in the CDR3. CDR1 is SQVTM and CDR2 is ANQGSEA in the germline V gene. The V segment lost 6 bases and the J segment 6 bases; nucleotides outside the gene matches: 6.

This clonotype was found a few times. This chain uses TRBV6-2 or TRBV6-3 with TRBJ2-3; 8 nucleotides agree with TRBD2. This CDR3 has 16 residues. With V trimmed by 2 bases and J by 2 bases, 6 bases remained unmatched. Germline CDR1 is MNHEY and CDR2 is SVGEGT. The DNA of the CDR3 is TGTGCCAGCAGTTACAATCCAGCGGGAGACACAGATACGCAGTATTTT. Its translation: CASSYNPAGDTDTQYF.

This clonotype was detected only a few times. The chain combines TRBV18 with TRBJ2-7; 7 bases match TRBD2. CDR3 length equals 12 residues. Germline V gene lookup returns CDR1 KGHSH and CDR2 LQKENI. J was trimmed by 7 bases and V by 1 base; bases with no gene match: 1. CDR3 sequence (DNA): TGTGCCAGCTCACCACGGGAGGGGGAGCAGTACTTC. Translated: CASSPREGEQYF. Variable domain in full (rest from reference TRBV18 and TRBJ2-7): NAGVMQNPRHLVRRRGQEARLRCSPMKGHSHVYWYRQLPEEGLKFMVYLQKENIIDESGMPKERFSAEFPKEGPSILRIQQVVRGDSAAYFCASSPREGEQYFGPGTRLTVT.

V usage is TRBV6-2 or TRBV6-3 and J usage is TRBJ1-2; no firm D call. Germline V CDR1 and CDR2: MNHEY, SVGEGT. The ends were cut back, 5 bases at V and 4 bases at J, with 8 bases in the middle. This CDR3 region has 12 residues. The CDR3 reads CASSPTSYGYTF. The CDR3 DNA reads TGTGCCAGCAGTCCGACTTCCTATGGCTACACCTTC.

The V gene is TRBV6-5, the J gene TRBJ1-1, with D possibly matching TRBD1 (5 bases). The germline CDR1 and CDR2 sequences are MNHEY and SVGAGI. This CDR3 spans 14 amino acids. Trimming left V 1 base short and J 3 bases short, with 9 bases between. CDR3 sequence: CASSYYGGDTEAFF. The CDR3 region has the DNA TGTGCCAGCAGTTACTACGGGGGGGACACTGAAGCTTTCTTT.

A few counts support this clonotype. The chain combines TRBV19 with TRBJ1-5; D may be TRBD1 (6 bases). The V end was cut by 11 bases, the J end by 7 bases, with 18 bases between. CDR3 length: 13 residues. CDR1 and CDR2 (germline): LNHDA, SQIVND (reference sequence). CDR3 amino acids: CASGQKVGQPQHF. For the CDR3, the DNA is TGTGCCTCAGGACAGAAGGTCGGGCAGCCCCAGCATTTT.

The V call is TRBV5-8, the J call TRBJ2-7, with D uncertain. This CDR3 has 13 amino acids. Trimming stripped 0 bases from V and 0 bases from J, with 4 bases between. The V gene's germline CDR1 is SGHTS and CDR2 YDEGEE. The DNA of the CDR3 is TGTGCCAGCAGCTTGGTAGGCTCCTACGAGCAGTACTTC. This translates into CASSLVGSYEQYF.

This clonotype has at least ten counts. As DNA, the CDR3 is TGTGCCAGAAGCCGGGACAGGGCTAATGAAAAACTGTTTTTT. As protein: CARSRDRANEKLFF. V gene TRBV28 combines with J gene TRBJ1-4, with TRBD1 matching 9 bases. The CDR3 runs to 14 residues. Germline V lookup: CDR1 MDHEN, CDR2 SYDVKM. The V and J ends lost 9 bases and 3 bases, in that order; junction bases with no gene match: 5.

This clonotype has a handful of counts. The chain couples TRBV29-1 to TRBJ2-5; TRBD2 matches 10 bases. Germline lookup yields CDR1 SQVTM and CDR2 ANQGSEA. V was pared by 4 bases and J by 5 bases, with 4 bases of the junction left unmatched. This CDR3 has 13 residues. This chain's CDR3 is CSVVAGGPETQYF. CDR3 DNA sequence: TGCAGCGTTGTAGCGGGGGGACCCGAGACCCAGTACTTC.

This clonotype was recorded many times. The chain links TRBV30 to TRBJ2-5; a possible D gene is TRBD1 (6 bases). CDR1 and CDR2 from the germline V gene are GTSNPN and SVGIG (reference sequence). Trimming removed 5 bases from V and 4 bases from J, with 14 bases in between. This CDR3 has 13 amino acids. CDR3 residues: CAWDWGRGETQYF. The CDR3 nucleotides read TGTGCCTGGGACTGGGGGCGCGGAGAGACCCAGTACTTC.

The J gene is TRBJ1-5, the V gene TRBV10-3, with D perhaps TRBD1 (5 bases). In germline, CDR1 is ENHRY, CDR2 SYGVKD. Trimming stripped 4 bases from V and 5 bases from J, with 6 bases between. This CDR3 has 12 amino acids. In nucleotides, the CDR3 is TGTGCCATCAGTGCGGGGGATCAGCCCCAGCATTTT. It specifies CAISAGDQPQHF.

The gene calls are TRBV20-1 and TRBJ1-4; possible D gene TRBD1, 5 bases. Germline values: CDR1 DFQATT, CDR2 SNEGSKA (reference sequence). The CDR3 has 13 amino acids. V shed 7 bases and J shed 8 bases, with 17 bases lying between them. The CDR3 sequence is CSVAGSGMEKLFF. CDR3 bases: TGCAGTGTTGCAGGGAGTGGGATGGAAAAACTGTTTTTT.

This clonotype came up a few times. This rearrangement joins TRBV5-1 to TRBJ1-6; 7 positions match TRBD1. The germline gives CDR1 SGHRS, CDR2 YFSETQ. V dropped 1 base and J dropped 8; count of bases not matched to a gene: 9. This CDR3 contains 16 residues. The CDR3 protein is CASSLTRQGRDSPLHF. The CDR3 DNA is TGCGCCAGCAGCTTGACTCGACAGGGTCGGGATTCACCCCTCCACTTT.

The chain links TRBV20-1 to TRBJ2-1; 9 bases fit TRBD2. Trimming removed 3 bases from V and 7 bases from J; junction bases left unmatched: 7. CDR3 length: 14 amino acids. From germline, CDR1 is DFQATT and CDR2 SNEGSKA (reference sequence). Here the CDR3 DNA reads TGCAGTGCTAGGGTCAGCGGGGGGATTAATGAGCAGTTCTTC. It specifies CSARVSGGINEQFF.

This clonotype was picked up a small number of times. J is TRBJ2-3 and V is TRBV7-9; D tentatively reads TRBD1 or TRBD2 (5 bases each). V dropped 2 bases and J dropped 2 bases, with 11 bases sitting between them. This CDR3 region has 15 residues. Germline lookup yields CDR1 SEHNR and CDR2 FQNEAQ (reference sequence). The CDR3 loop reads CASSLTEGFTDTQYF. In DNA, the CDR3 is TGTGCCAGCAGCTTAACTGAGGGGTTCACAGATACGCAGTATTTT.

This clonotype was observed a few times. The genes are TRBV4-2 and TRBJ1-2; 8 bases map to TRBD1. Germline V CDR1 and CDR2: LGHNA, YNFKEQ. The CDR3 extends over 16 amino acids. V lost 2 bases, J lost 4 bases, and 9 bases stayed unmatched. CDR3 amino acids: CASSQTTGEDGYGYTF. The CDR3 bases are TGTGCCAGCAGCCAAACGACAGGGGAGGATGGCTATGGCTACACCTTC.

Only a few counts were recorded for this clonotype. CDR3: CSARFSGINGKTQYF. The CDR3 coding sequence is TGCAGTGCTAGATTCAGCGGGATAAACGGAAAGACCCAGTACTTC. The chain joins TRBV20-1 to TRBJ2-5, with 7 bases that match TRBD2. V lost 2 bases and J lost 6; bases outside the gene matches: 12. CDR1 and CDR2 (germline): DFQATT, SNEGSKA (reference sequence). The CDR3 runs 15 residues.

This clonotype has a handful of counts. In DNA, the CDR3 is TGTGCCAGCAGTTTAACGGGGTCCACCATGAACACTGAAGCTTTCTTT. Residues: CASSLTGSTMNTEAFF. The rearrangement joins TRBV27 to TRBJ1-1; D remains ambiguous. The CDR3 consists of 16 residues. V was cut by 2 bases and J by 0 bases, with 13 bases left in between. CDR1 is MNHEY, CDR2 SMNVEV, per germline (reference sequence).

In this sample, this clonotype turned up a few times. V is TRBV18 and J is TRBJ1-2, with 12 nucleotides matching TRBD1. The CDR3 length is 15 residues. The germline V gene has CDR1 KGHSH and CDR2 LQKENI. Unmatched junction bases numbered 1, after V lost 3 bases and J lost 2 bases. The CDR3 spells CASSPGTGGNYGYTF. The CDR3 bases are TGTGCCAGCTCACCCGGGACAGGGGGCAACTATGGCTACACCTTC.

The chain links TRBV6-2 or TRBV6-3 to TRBJ2-7; D remains ambiguous. Germline CDR1 reads MNHEY; CDR2 reads SVGEGT. Trimming removed 2 bases from V and 4 bases from J, with 6 bases in between. The CDR3 totals 12 residues. The CDR3 is CASSYRMYEQYF. CDR3 bases: TGTGCCAGCAGTTACCGGATGTACGAGCAGTACTTC.

This chain connects TRBV10-1 to TRBJ1-1, with a possible D match to TRBD1 (6 bases). This CDR3 is built from 13 residues. Germline loops: CDR1 WNHNN, CDR2 SYGVQD (reference sequence). The V gene lost 9 bases and the J gene lost 1 base, with 12 bases spanning the gap. The CDR3 bases are TGCGCCAGTCGGGACAACCCGAACACTGAAGCTTTCTTT. As protein: CASRDNPNTEAFF.

This clonotype was counted a few times. The genes are TRBV28 and TRBJ2-7; D gene ambiguous. Germline assignment: CDR1 MDHEN and CDR2 SYDVKM. The V end lost 1 base, the J end lost 0 bases, and 10 bases lay between the germline ends. The CDR3 has 15 amino acids. Written as DNA, the CDR3 is TGTGCCAGCAGTTTATTTGTCAGCAACTCCTACGAGCAGTACTTC. Protein product: CASSLFVSNSYEQYF.

Note on this clonotype: At one end the junction does not follow the germline gene, possibly because of a read error. The genes are TRBV7-9 and TRBJ1-1, with 7 bases matching TRBD1. CDR1 and CDR2 (germline): SEHNR, FQNEAQ (reference sequence). CDR3 size: 14 residues. The CDR3 coding sequence is TGTGCCAGCAGCTCGCAGGGGGTTAACACTGAAGTTTTCTTT. It encodes CASSSQGVNTEVFF.

Worth noting for this clonotype: A read error may explain this, as a much larger clone is one base away. The chain couples TRBV12-3 or TRBV12-4 to TRBJ1-1; D is unclear. The germline V and J ends were trimmed by 7 bases and 1 base, with 4 bases remaining between them. This CDR3 has 11 amino acids. The CDR3 bases are TGTGCCAGCACCCAGAACACTGAAGCTTTCTTT. Its translation: CASTQNTEAFF.

This clonotype was counted a few times. The chain uses TRBV6-2 or TRBV6-3 and TRBJ1-1; D remains ambiguous. The germline gives CDR1 MNHEY, CDR2 SVGEGT. The CDR3 sequence is 15 residues long. V was trimmed by 4 bases and J by 0 bases, leaving 12 bases between them. The CDR3: CASSFSRSMNTEAFF. In DNA form, the CDR3 reads TGTGCCAGCAGTTTCTCTCGATCCATGAACACTGAAGCTTTCTTT.